Presented here are 8 T cell receptor beta chains from one specimen sequenced in a study of cytomegalovirus exposure and HLA in healthy donors. PCR amplification relied on 60 Vbeta primers (plus 13 Jbeta primers). The repertoire was sequenced with immunoSEQ multiplex PCR; TCRdb's copy has only in-frame clones and lacks some. The data hold fewer than 300,000 clones, with around 80% observed a single time. Sequenced: PBMCs. All receptors derive from a girl aged 2-9 years in good health and CMV-seronegative.

V usage is TRBV7-9 and J usage is TRBJ1-5; D may be TRBD1 (5 bases). Germline values: CDR1 SEHNR, CDR2 FQNEAQ (reference sequence). Trimming pared 5 bases from V and 7 bases from J, leaving 15 bases between. This CDR3 has 14 amino acids. The CDR3 loop reads CASSPPGGGQPQHF. The CDR3 nucleotides are TGTGCCAGCAGCCCCCCGGGGGGAGGACAGCCCCAGCATTTT. The full variable domain, its missing parts supplied by reference TRBV7-9 and TRBJ1-5, is DTGVSQNPRHKITKRGQNVTFRCDPISEHNRLYWYRQTLGQGPEFLTYFQNEAQLEKSRLLSDRFSAERPKGSFSTLEIQRTEQGDSAMYLCASSPPGGGQPQHFGDGTRLSIL.

This clone has just one count. The rearrangement uses TRBV19 and TRBJ1-5; the D is unclear. V was clipped by 7 bases and J by 6 bases, with 10 bases between them. This CDR3 has 12 residues. Germline V gene lookup returns CDR1 LNHDA and CDR2 SQIVND (reference sequence). CDR3 amino acids: CASTRSGQPQHF. As DNA, the CDR3 is TGTGCCAGTACCAGGTCCGGTCAGCCCCAGCATTTT.

V and J are TRBV7-8 and TRBJ2-2, with TRBD2 identical over 7 bases. There are 16 residues in the CDR3. Germline V gene data show CDR1 as SGHVS and CDR2 as FQNEAQ. V gave up 2 bases and J gave up 2 bases; unmatched junction bases: 5. The chain's CDR3 is CASSLRPSGNTGELFF. The DNA for the CDR3 is TGTGCCAGCAGCTTACGTCCTAGCGGTAACACCGGGGAGCTGTTTTTT.

This chain links TRBV30 with TRBJ2-7; a weak D match, TRBD2 (6 bases). Germline CDR1 GTSNPN, CDR2 SVGIG (reference sequence). V lost 5 bases to trimming and J lost 0 bases, with 11 bases between them. This CDR3 comprises 13 residues. This CDR3 reads CAWGDGSSYEQYF. In nucleotides, the CDR3 is TGTGCCTGGGGGGACGGGAGCTCCTACGAGCAGTACTTC. Full variable domain (remainder filled in from reference TRBV30 and TRBJ2-7): SQTIHQWPATLVQPVGSPLSLECTVEGTSNPNLYWYRQAAGRGLQLLFYSVGIGQISSEVPQNLSASRPQDRQFILSSKKLLLSDSGFYLCAWGDGSSYEQYFGPGTRLTVT.

The chain joins TRBV7-6 to TRBJ2-1; tentative D call: TRBD2 (6 bases). CDR3 length: 12 amino acids. The germline V gene has CDR1 SGHVS and CDR2 FNYEAQ. Deletions cut 1 base from V and 8 bases from J, with 6 bases between. DNA for the CDR3: TGTGCCAGCAGCTTAGGGGGGGATGAGCAGTTCTTC. Translating gives CASSLGGDEQFF.

J is TRBJ1-5 and V is TRBV19; TRBD1 might be the D (5 bases). Germline assignment: CDR1 LNHDA and CDR2 SQIVND (reference sequence). Trimming cost V 8 bases and J 6 bases, with 20 bases left between them. The CDR3 has 15 residues. For the CDR3, the DNA is TGTGCCAGTGGCCAAGGTGTGTGGGGGGTTCAGCCCCAGCATTTT. Amino acid sequence: CASGQGVWGVQPQHF.

This chain connects TRBV27 to TRBJ1-2; no firm D call. V shed 4 bases and J shed 4 bases, with 13 bases lying between them. The V gene's germline CDR1 is MNHEY and CDR2 SMNVEV (reference sequence). The CDR3 loop spans 14 amino acids. CDR3: CASSSAADSYGYTF. DNA of the CDR3: TGTGCCAGCAGTTCGGCGGCAGATTCCTATGGCTACACCTTC.

The chain couples TRBV7-9 to TRBJ2-7, with TRBD1 matching over 7 bases. This CDR3 contains 17 residues. The germline V gene encodes CDR1 SEHNR and CDR2 FQNEAQ (reference sequence). V was pared by 5 bases and J by 1 base, with 14 bases of the junction left unmatched. The CDR3 coding sequence is TGTGCCAGCAGCCCACCCTCCCGACAGGGCCTTTCCTACGAGCAGTACTTC. Translation: CASSPPSRQGLSYEQYF.